These 7 T cell receptor beta chains were sequenced from one sample in a study of neoadjuvant anti-PD-1 for oral cavity cancer. Profiling relied on immunoSEQ multiplex PCR, and the TCRdb table lists in-frame clones only, not all of them. Of over 15,000 clones in the sample, about 60% were seen once. The specimen comprised PBMCs, sampled before nivolumab (anti-PD-1) treatment. The receptors were sampled from a person aged 35-80 years with oral cavity squamous cell carcinoma.

This clone was detected a few times. This sequence joins TRBV10-3 and TRBJ1-3, with D unclear. CDR1 is ENHRY and CDR2 is SYGVKD in the germline V gene. CDR3 size: 14 residues. The V and J ends lost 6 bases and 1 base respectively, with 10 bases between them. The CDR3 here is CAIRTTGSGNTIYF. In DNA, the CDR3 is TGTGCCATCAGGACTACGGGTTCTGGAAACACCATATATTTT.

V and J are TRBV30 and TRBJ2-7, with a tentative D call TRBD1 (6 bases). Per the germline V gene, CDR1 is GTSNPN and CDR2 is SVGIG (reference sequence). This CDR3 spans 14 amino acids. Between the trimmed V and J ends, which lost 2 bases and 2 bases, there was a span of 13 bases. The CDR3 sequence: CAWSIPGQPYEQYF. DNA for the CDR3: TGTGCCTGGAGTATTCCGGGACAACCCTACGAGCAGTACTTC.

CDR3: CASSRGTAQNFGYTF. In nucleotides, the CDR3 is TGTGCCAGCAGTAGGGGAACAGCCCAAAATTTTGGCTACACCTTC. The chain carries TRBV2 and TRBJ1-2; D may be TRBD1 (5 bases). CDR1 is SNHLY, CDR2 FYNNEI, per germline. The CDR3 spans 15 residues. Trimming shortened V by 5 bases and J by 7 bases, and 20 bases separated the two germline ends.

The chain combines TRBV7-2 with TRBJ1-1; D may be TRBD1 (5 bases). Germline V gene data show CDR1 as SGHTA and CDR2 as FQGNSA. V lost 1 base, J lost 2 bases, and 11 bases lay in between. This CDR3 contains 15 residues. DNA of the CDR3: TGTGCCAGCAGCTTAGTGGGGACGGCAAACACTGAAGCTTTCTTT. Translating gives CASSLVGTANTEAFF.

The J gene is TRBJ2-1, the V gene TRBV9, with TRBD1 matching over 9 bases. The CDR3 is 16 amino acids. V was pared by 0 bases and J by 5 bases, with 6 bases of the junction left unmatched. Germline CDR1 reads SGDLS; CDR2 reads YYNGEE. As DNA, the CDR3 is TGTGCCAGCAGCGTAGAGGACAGGGGCGCCCACAATGAGCAGTTCTTC. Protein product: CASSVEDRGAHNEQFF.

The V call is TRBV27, the J call TRBJ2-5; the D gene is possibly TRBD2 (5 bases). CDR1 MNHEY and CDR2 SMNVEV come from the germline V gene (reference sequence). The CDR3 is made up of 17 amino acids. The V end was cut by 2 bases, the J end by 7 bases, with 23 bases between. The CDR3 here is CASSLNLPDAAGGTQYF. CDR3 DNA: TGTGCCAGCAGTTTAAATCTTCCGGACGCGGCGGGCGGGACCCAGTACTTC.

This rearrangement joins TRBV5-8 to TRBJ2-7; D possibly matches TRBD1 or TRBD2 (6 bases each). Trimming shortened V by 2 bases and J by 2 bases, and 23 bases separated the two germline ends. CDR3 size: 18 residues. Germline-derived CDR1 and CDR2 are SGHTS and YDEGEE. The CDR3 reads CASSLPTGWAGPTYEQYF. The CDR3 DNA is TGTGCCAGCAGCTTACCGACAGGTTGGGCGGGACCCACCTACGAGCAGTACTTC.